What follows is one T cell receptor (beta chain) and its context. Its antigen is as yet unknown. The sample originates from a study of monozygotic twins with inflammatory bowel disease. The CDR3 is made up of 14 amino acids. CDR1 and CDR2 from the germline V gene are KGHDR and SFDVKD. Points from the study as a whole: Repertoire similarity did not separate concordant from discordant twins, possibly from limited power. Lower TCRbeta diversity (inverse Simpson) was seen in IBD patients than in healthy co-twins.

Generation of cDNA took place in eight separate reactions per sample. The UMIs contained a 6-nucleotide sample barcode. They were added by template switching during cDNA synthesis. TCRdb reprocessed the 5' RACE reads, with one entry per CDR3 protein and no DNA. Recorded for this sample: about 440,000 distinct CDR3 sequences. The TCR sequence derives from a human donor with ulcerative colitis or Crohn's disease, or a healthy co-twin of an affected twin (not recorded which). J is TRBJ2-1 and V is TRBV24-1. The source material was blood. CDR3 in amino acids: CATSDRLPDNEQFF.